This T cell receptor (beta chain) came from a study of blood T cell repertoires in COVID-19. TCRdb's table, derived via immunoSEQ multiplex PCR, lists solely in-frame clones and lacks some. The table records a few hundred thousand clones, 80% to 90% of them present only once. The length of the CDR3 is 17 residues. The germline V gene has CDR1 MDHEN and CDR2 SYDVKM. J was trimmed by 1 base and V by 8 bases; bases with no gene match: 14. This chain uses TRBV28 with TRBJ2-7, with 10 nucleotides matching TRBD1. The sequenced sample consisted of PBMCs or T cells enriched from blood (not recorded which). The TCR originated in a woman in her twenties or thirties who had recovered from COVID-19. In DNA, the CDR3 is TGTGCCAGCGGATTCTTGGCAGAGGGACAGGGGTCCTACGAGCAGTACTTC. Translated, it gives CASGFLAEGQGSYEQYF.